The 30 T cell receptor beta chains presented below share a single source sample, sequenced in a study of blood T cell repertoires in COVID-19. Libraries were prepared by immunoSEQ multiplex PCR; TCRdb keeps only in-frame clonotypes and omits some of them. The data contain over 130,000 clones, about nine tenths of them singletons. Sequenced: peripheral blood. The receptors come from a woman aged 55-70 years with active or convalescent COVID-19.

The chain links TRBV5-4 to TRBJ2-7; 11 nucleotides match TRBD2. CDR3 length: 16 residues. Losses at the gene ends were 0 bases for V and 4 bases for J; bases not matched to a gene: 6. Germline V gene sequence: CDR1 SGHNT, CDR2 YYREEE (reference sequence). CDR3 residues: CASSLDLPSGGYEQYF. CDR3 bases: TGTGCCAGCAGCTTGGATTTGCCTAGCGGGGGGTACGAGCAGTACTTC.

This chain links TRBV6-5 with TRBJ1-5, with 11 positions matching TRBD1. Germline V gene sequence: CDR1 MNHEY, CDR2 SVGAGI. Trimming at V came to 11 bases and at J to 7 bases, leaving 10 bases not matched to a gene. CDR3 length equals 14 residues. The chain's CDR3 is CAVTSGTGGQPQHF. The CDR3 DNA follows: TGTGCCGTAACGTCAGGGACAGGGGGGCAGCCCCAGCATTTT.

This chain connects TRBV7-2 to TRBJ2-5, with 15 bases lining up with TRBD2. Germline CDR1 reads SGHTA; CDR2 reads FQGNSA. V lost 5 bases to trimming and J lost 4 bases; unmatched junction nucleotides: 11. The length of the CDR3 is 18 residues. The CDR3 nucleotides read TGTGCCAGCAGCCCCGAGGGACTAGCGGGGGGCAGGCCAGAGACCCAGTACTTC. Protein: CASSPEGLAGGRPETQYF.

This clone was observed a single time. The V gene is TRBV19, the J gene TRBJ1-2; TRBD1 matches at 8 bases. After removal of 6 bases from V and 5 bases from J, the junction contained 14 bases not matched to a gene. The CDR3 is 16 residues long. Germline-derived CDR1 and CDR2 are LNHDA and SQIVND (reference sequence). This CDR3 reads CASSPSDRVPIYGYTF. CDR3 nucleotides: TGTGCCAGTAGCCCGTCGGACAGGGTGCCAATTTATGGCTACACCTTC.

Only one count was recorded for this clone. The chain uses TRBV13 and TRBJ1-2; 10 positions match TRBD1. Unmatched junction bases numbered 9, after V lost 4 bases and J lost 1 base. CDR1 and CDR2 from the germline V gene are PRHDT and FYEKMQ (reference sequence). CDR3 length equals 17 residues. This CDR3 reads CASSSRGTGEYNYGYTF. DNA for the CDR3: TGTGCCAGCAGCTCGAGAGGGACAGGGGAATATAACTATGGCTACACCTTC.

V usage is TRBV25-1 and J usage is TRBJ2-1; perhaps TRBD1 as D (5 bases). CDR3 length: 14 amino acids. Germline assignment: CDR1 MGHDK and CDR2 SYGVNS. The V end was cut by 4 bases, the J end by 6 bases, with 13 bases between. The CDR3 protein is CASSVPSRGNEQFF. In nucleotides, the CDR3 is TGTGCCAGCAGTGTGCCCTCTAGGGGCAATGAGCAGTTCTTC.

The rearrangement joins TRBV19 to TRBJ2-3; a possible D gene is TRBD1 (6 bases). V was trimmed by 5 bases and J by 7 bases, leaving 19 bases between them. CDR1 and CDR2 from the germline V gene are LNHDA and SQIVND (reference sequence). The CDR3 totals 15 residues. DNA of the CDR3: TGTGCCAGTAGTTCGGACAGCCTCCAGGTTTATACGCAGTATTTT. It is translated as CASSSDSLQVYTQYF.

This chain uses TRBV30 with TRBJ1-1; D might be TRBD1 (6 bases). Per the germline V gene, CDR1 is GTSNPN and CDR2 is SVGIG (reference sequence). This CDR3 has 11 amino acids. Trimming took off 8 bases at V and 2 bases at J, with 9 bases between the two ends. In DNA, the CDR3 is TGTGCCGGGGGCGTTAACACTGAAGCTTTCTTT. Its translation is CAGGVNTEAFF.

The CDR3 DNA follows: TGTGCCAGCAGTCCGCAGGGTACCGGGGAGCTGTTTTTT. As protein: CASSPQGTGELFF. J is TRBJ2-2 and V is TRBV12-3 or TRBV12-4; a possible D gene is TRBD1 (5 bases). This CDR3 contains 13 residues. With 5 bases removed from V and 5 bases from J, the gap between germline ends came to 9 bases.

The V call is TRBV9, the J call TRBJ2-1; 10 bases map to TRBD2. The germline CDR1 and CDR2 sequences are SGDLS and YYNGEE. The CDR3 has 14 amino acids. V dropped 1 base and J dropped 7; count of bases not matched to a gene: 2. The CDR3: CASSVSGGANEQFF. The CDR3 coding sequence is TGTGCCAGCAGCGTAAGCGGGGGGGCAAATGAGCAGTTCTTC.

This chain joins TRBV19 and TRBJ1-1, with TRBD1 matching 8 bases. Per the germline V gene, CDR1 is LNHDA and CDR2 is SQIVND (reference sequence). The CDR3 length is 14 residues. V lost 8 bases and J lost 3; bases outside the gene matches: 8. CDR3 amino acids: CASGGQGLDTEAFF. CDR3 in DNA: TGTGCCAGTGGAGGACAGGGCCTTGACACTGAAGCTTTCTTT.

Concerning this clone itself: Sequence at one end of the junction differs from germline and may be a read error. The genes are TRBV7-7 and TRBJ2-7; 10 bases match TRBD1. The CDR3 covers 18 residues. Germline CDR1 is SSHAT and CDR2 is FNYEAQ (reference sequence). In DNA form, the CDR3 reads TGTGCTAGCAGCCAGCACCCCCCCGGGACAGGGGTCTCCTACGAGCAGTACTTC. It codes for CASSQHPPGTGVSYEQYF.

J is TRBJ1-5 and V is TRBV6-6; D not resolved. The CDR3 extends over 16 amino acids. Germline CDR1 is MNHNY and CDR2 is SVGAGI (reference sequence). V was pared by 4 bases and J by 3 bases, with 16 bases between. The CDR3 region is CASSLRTGGDNQPQHF. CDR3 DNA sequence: TGTGCCAGCAGTTTACGGACGGGAGGCGACAATCAGCCCCAGCATTTT.

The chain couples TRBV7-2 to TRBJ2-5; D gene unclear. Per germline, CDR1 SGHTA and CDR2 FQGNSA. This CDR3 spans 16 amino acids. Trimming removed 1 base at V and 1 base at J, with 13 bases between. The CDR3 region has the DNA TGTGCCAGCAGCTTAGAGTCCCCGACTGCCCAAGAGACCCAGTACTTC. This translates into CASSLESPTAQETQYF.

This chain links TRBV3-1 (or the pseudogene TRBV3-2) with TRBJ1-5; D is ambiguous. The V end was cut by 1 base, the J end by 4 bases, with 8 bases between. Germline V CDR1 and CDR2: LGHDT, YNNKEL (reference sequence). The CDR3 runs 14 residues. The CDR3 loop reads CASSQGPGNQPQHF. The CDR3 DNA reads TGTGCCAGCAGCCAAGGGCCCGGGAATCAGCCCCAGCATTTT.

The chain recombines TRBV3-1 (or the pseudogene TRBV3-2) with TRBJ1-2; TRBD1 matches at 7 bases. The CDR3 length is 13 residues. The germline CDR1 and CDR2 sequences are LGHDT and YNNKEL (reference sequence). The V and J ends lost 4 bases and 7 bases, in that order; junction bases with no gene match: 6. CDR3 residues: CASSRDRVPGYTF. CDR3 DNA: TGTGCCAGCAGCCGCGACAGGGTTCCTGGCTACACCTTC.

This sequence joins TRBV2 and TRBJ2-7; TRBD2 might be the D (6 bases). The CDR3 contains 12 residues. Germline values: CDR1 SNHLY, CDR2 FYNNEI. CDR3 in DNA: TGTGCCAGCAGTGCGGACGGGGGTCCCTTGCGTGTT. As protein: CASSADGGPLRV.

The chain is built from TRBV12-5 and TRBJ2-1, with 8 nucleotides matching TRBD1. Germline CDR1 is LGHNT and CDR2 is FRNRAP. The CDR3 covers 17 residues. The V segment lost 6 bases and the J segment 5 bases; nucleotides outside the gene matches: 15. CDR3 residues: CASGYLIRGRWDNEQFF. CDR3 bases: TGTGCTAGTGGCTATCTCATCAGGGGGCGGTGGGACAATGAGCAGTTCTTC.

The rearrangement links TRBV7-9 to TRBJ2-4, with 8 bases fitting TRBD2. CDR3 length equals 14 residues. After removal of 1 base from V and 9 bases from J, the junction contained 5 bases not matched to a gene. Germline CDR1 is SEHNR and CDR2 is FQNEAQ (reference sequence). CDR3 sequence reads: CASSLDGGAVIQYF. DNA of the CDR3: TGTGCCAGCAGCTTAGACGGGGGGGCTGTCATTCAGTACTTC. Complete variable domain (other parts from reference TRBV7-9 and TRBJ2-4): DTGVSQNPRHKITKRGQNVTFRCDPISEHNRLYWYRQTLGQGPEFLTYFQNEAQLEKSRLLSDRFSAERPKGSFSTLEIQRTEQGDSAMYLCASSLDGGAVIQYFGAGTRLSVL.

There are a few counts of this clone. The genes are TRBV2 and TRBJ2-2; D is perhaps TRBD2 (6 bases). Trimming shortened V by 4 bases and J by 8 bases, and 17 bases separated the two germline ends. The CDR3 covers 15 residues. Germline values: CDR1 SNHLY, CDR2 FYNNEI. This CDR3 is CASSGTALGTGELFF. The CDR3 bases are TGTGCCAGCAGTGGGACCGCCCTAGGGACTGGGGAGCTGTTTTTT.

The CDR3 DNA is TGTGCCAGCAGCTTACCTGCTCGGGGGAGCGGCGGCTACACCTTC. Protein: CASSLPARGSGGYTF. The rearrangement joins TRBV5-6 to TRBJ1-2, with D perhaps TRBD1 (5 bases). Trimming took 2 bases from V and 8 from J, leaving 19 bases between them. Germline assignment: CDR1 SGHDT and CDR2 YYEEEE. The CDR3 has 15 residues.

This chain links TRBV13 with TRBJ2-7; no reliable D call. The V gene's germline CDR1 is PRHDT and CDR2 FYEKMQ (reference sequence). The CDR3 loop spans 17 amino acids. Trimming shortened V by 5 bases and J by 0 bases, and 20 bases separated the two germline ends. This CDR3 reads CASSPELSGSSSYEQYF. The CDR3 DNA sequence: TGTGCCAGCAGCCCCGAATTAAGTGGCTCTAGCTCCTACGAGCAGTACTTC. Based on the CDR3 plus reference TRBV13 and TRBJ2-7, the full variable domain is AAGVIQSPRHLIKEKRETATLKCYPIPRHDTVYWYQQGPGQDPQFLISFYEKMQSDKGSIPDRFSAQQFSDYHSELNMSSLELGDSALYFCASSPELSGSSSYEQYFGPGTRLTVT.

CDR3 sequence (DNA): TGTGCCAGCAGCCCGTGGGACAGCAGTATCACTGAAGCTTTCTTT. This codes for CASSPWDSSITEAFF. This rearrangement joins TRBV3-1 (or the pseudogene TRBV3-2) to TRBJ1-1; 7 nucleotides match TRBD1. Unmatched junction bases numbered 9, after V lost 4 bases and J lost 4 bases. The V gene's germline CDR1 is LGHDT and CDR2 YNNKEL (reference sequence). This CDR3 is built from 15 residues.

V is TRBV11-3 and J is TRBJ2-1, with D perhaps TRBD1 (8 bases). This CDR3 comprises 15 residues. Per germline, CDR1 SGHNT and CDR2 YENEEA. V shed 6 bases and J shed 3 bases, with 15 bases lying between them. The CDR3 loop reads CASSKQGGDYNEQFF. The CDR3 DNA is TGTGCCAGCAGTAAACAGGGGGGGGACTACAATGAGCAGTTCTTC.

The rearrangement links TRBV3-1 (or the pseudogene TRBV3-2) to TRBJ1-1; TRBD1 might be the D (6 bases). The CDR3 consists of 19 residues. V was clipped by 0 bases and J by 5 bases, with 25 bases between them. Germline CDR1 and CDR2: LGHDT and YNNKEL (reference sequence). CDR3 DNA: TGTGCCAGCAGCCAAGACCGGACAGCCTCGTATGTCATAGGGACTGAAGCTTTCTTT. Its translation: CASSQDRTASYVIGTEAFF.

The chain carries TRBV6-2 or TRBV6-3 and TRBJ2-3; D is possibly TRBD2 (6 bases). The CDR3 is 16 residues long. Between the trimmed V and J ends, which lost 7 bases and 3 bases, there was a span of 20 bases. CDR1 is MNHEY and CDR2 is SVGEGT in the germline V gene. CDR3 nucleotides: TGTGCCAGCACCCCACCACCGGGACTGGGGACAGATACGCAGTATTTT. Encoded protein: CASTPPPGLGTDTQYF.

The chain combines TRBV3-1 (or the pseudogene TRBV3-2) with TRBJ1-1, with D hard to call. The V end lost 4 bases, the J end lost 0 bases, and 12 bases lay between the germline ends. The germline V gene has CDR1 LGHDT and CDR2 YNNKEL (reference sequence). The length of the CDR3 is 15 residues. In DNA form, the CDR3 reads TGTGCCAGCAGCCTACCGGGAGGAATGAACACTGAAGCTTTCTTT. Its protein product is CASSLPGGMNTEAFF.

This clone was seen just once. CDR3 nucleotide sequence: TGTGCCAGCAGCTTAGCCCCCCTTCGGACAGGCGGCCCTCTCACTGAAGCTTTCTTT. It specifies CASSLAPLRTGGPLTEAFF. This chain links TRBV7-8 with TRBJ1-1; 7 bases align to TRBD1. The germline V gene encodes CDR1 SGHVS and CDR2 FQNEAQ. This CDR3 has 19 residues. J lost 4 bases, V lost 0 bases, and 17 bases had no gene match.

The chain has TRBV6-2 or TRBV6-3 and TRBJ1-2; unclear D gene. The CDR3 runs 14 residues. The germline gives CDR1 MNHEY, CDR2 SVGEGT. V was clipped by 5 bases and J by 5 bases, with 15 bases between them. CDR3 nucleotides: TGTGCCAGCAGTGATACAGAGGCGGGGTATGGCTACACCTTC. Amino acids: CASSDTEAGYGYTF.

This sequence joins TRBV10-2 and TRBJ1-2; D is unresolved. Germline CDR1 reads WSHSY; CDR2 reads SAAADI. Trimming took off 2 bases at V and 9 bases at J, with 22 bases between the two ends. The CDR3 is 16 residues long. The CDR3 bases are TGCGCCAGCAGTGAGGGGTCCCGCTTGGTCGGGGATCGCTACACCTTC. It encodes CASSEGSRLVGDRYTF.